The clone carrying this T cell receptor (beta chain) was picked up many times. Its antigen is as yet unknown. TCRdb independently ran MiXCR on the reads; one entry per CDR3 protein. The sample includes roughly 230,000 distinct CDR3 sequences, roughly 20% of them seen just once. The data belong to a study of T cell repertoires in cytomegalovirus infection. Study-level points and caveats: HLA-C-restricted CMV-specific TCR beta clonotypes prevailed in the ex vivo response.

The germline CDR1 and CDR2 sequences are SGHTA and FQGNSA. Trimming shortened V by 5 bases and J by 4 bases, and 10 bases separated the two germline ends. This CDR3 is built from 13 residues. The chain employs TRBV7-2 and TRBJ2-3; no reliable D call. The sequenced sample was CD8+ T cells from PBMCs. The sequence came from a human donor in good health (CMV status not recorded). Some clones in this sample may be carry-over from other donors' samples. The CDR3 DNA sequence: TGTGCCAGCAGCCCTCCCTTCTCAGATACGCAGTATTTT. Translating gives CASSPPFSDTQYF.